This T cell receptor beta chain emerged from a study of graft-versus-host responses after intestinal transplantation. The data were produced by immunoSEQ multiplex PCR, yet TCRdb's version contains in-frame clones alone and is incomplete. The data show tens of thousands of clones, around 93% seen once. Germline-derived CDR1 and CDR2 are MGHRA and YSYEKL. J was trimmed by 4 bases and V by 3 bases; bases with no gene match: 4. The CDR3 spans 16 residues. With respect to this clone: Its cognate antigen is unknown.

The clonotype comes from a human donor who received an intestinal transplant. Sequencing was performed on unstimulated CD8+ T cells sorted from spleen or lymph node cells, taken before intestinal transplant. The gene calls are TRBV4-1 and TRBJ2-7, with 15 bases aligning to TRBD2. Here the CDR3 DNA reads TGCGCCAGCAGCCACGGACTAGCGGGGGGGCGGTACGAGCAGTACTTC. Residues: CASSHGLAGGRYEQYF.